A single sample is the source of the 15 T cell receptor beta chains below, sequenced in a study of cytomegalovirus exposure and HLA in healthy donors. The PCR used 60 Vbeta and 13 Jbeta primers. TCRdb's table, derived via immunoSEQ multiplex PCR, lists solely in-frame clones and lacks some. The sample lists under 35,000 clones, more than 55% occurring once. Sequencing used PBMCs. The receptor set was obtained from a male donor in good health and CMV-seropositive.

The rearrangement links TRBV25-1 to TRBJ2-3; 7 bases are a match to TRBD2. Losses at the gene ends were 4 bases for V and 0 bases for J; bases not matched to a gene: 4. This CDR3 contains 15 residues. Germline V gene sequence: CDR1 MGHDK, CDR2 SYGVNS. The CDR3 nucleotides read TGTGCCAGCAGTGGGGGAGGGACTAGCACAGATACGCAGTATTTT. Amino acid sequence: CASSGGGTSTDTQYF.

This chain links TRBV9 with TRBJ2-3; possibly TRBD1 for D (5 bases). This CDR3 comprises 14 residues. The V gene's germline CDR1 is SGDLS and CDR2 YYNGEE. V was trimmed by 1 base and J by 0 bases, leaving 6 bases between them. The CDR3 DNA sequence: TGTGCCAGCAGCGTAAAGGGGAGCACAGATACGCAGTATTTT. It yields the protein CASSVKGSTDTQYF.

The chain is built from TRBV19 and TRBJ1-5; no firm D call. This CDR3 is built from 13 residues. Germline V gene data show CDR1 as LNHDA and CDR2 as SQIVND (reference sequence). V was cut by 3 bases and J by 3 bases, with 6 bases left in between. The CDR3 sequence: CASSMYTNQPQHF. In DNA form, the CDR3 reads TGTGCCAGTAGTATGTACACCAATCAGCCCCAGCATTTT.

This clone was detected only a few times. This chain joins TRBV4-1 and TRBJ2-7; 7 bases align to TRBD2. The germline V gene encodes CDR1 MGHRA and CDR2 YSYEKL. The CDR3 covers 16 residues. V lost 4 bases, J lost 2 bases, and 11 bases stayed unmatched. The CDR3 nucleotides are TGCGCCAGCAGCCTTCCCGTACGAGCGGGGACCTACGAGCAGTACTTC. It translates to CASSLPVRAGTYEQYF.

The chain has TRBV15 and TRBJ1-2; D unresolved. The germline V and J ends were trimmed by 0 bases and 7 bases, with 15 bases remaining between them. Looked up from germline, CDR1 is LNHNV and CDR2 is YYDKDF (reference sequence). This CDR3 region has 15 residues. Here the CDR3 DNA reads TGTGCCACCAGCAGAGAAAAGAGGGAAAGTACTGGCTACACCTTC. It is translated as CATSREKRESTGYTF.

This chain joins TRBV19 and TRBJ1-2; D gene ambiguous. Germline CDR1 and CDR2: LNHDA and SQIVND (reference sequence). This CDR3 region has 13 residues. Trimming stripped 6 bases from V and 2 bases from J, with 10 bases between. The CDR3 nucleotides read TGTGCCAGTAGAACAGTAGAGAACTATGGCTACACCTTC. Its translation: CASRTVENYGYTF.

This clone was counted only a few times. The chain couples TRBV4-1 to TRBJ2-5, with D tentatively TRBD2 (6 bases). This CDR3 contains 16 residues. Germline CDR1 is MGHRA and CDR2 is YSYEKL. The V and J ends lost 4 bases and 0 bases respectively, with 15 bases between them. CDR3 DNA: TGCGCCAGCAGCCCTACACCCGGGGAGGACCAAGAGACCCAGTACTTC. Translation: CASSPTPGEDQETQYF.

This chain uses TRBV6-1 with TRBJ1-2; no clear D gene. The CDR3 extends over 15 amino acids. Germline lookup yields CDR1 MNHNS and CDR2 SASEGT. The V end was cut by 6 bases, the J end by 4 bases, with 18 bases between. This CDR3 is CASSTTLEIVYGYTF. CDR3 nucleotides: TGTGCCAGCAGCACGACCTTGGAGATTGTCTATGGCTACACCTTC.

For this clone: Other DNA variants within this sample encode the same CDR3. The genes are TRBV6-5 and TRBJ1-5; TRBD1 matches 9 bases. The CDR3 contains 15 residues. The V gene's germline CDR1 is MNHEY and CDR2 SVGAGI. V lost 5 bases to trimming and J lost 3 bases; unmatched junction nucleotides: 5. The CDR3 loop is CASSPGTGLNQPQHF. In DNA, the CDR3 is TGTGCCAGCAGTCCGGGGACAGGGCTCAATCAGCCCCAGCATTTT.

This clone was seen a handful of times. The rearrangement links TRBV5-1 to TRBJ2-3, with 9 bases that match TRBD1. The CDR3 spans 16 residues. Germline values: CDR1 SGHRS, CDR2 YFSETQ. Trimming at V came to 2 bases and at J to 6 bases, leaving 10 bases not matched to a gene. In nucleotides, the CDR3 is TGCGCCAGCAGCTTCCCCCCGGGACAGGGATCGGATACGCAGTATTTT. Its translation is CASSFPPGQGSDTQYF.

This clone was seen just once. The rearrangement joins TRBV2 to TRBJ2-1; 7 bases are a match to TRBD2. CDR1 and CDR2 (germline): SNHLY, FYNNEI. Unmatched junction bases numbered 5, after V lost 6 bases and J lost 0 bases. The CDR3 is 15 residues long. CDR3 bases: TGTGCCAGCAGGAGAGCGGGGAGCTCCTACAATGAGCAGTTCTTC. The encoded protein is CASRRAGSSYNEQFF.

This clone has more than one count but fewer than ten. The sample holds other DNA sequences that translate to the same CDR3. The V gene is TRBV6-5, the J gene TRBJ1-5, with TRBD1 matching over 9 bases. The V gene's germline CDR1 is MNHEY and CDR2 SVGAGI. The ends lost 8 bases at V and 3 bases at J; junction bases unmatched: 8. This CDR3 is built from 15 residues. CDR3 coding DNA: TGTGCCAGCCGTCCCGGGACAGGGATCAATCAGCCCCAGCATTTT. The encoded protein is CASRPGTGINQPQHF.

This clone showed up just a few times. CDR3 nucleotides: TGTGCCAGCAGTTATGAGGTAGGGAGCGGCTACACCTTC. It encodes CASSYEVGSGYTF. V usage is TRBV6-5 and J usage is TRBJ1-2; D uncertain. The V end was cut by 3 bases, the J end by 8 bases, with 13 bases between. The CDR3 totals 13 residues. Germline V gene sequence: CDR1 MNHEY, CDR2 SVGAGI.

The CDR3, as DNA: TGTGCCAGCAGCGCCCTGGGGCAGGGATTCTATGGCTACACCTTC. This sequence encodes CASSALGQGFYGYTF. The chain carries TRBV9 and TRBJ1-2; D perhaps matches TRBD1 (5 bases). The CDR3 sequence is 15 residues long. The ends were cut back, 3 bases at V and 4 bases at J, with 16 bases in the middle. Germline CDR1 reads SGDLS; CDR2 reads YYNGEE.

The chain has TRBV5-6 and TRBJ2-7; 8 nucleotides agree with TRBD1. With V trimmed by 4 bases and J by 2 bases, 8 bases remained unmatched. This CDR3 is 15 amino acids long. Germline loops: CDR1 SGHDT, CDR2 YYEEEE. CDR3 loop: CASSPSTGEPYEQYF. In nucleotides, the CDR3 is TGTGCCAGCAGCCCTTCGACAGGGGAACCCTACGAGCAGTACTTC.